Presented here are 6 T cell receptor beta chains from one specimen sequenced in a study of T cells after posttransplantation cyclophosphamide. Methotrexate plus calcineurin inhibitor accompanied controls' myeloablative marrow transplants; sampling was 1 year later. Assay: immunoSEQ multiplex PCR; the TCRdb copy retains only in-frame clones and omits some. The sample has 21,000 or so clones; 80% to 90% are singletons. The sequences come from PBMCs, collected 362 days after allogeneic stem cell transplant with calcineurin inhibitor and methotrexate. The receptor source for this set is a female patient in her 30s who received an allogeneic stem cell transplant from an unrelated donor, was CMV-positive, and had acute and chronic GVHD. Some T cells may have come from the graft donor.

This chain uses TRBV10-3 with TRBJ2-2; 9 bases map to TRBD1. The germline CDR1 and CDR2 sequences are ENHRY and SYGVKD. The CDR3 totals 14 residues. Losses at the gene ends were 10 bases for V and 4 bases for J; bases not matched to a gene: 7. CDR3 in amino acids: CATRQGEGTGELFF. The CDR3 DNA reads as TGTGCCACCCGACAGGGGGAGGGCACCGGGGAGCTGTTTTTT.

V usage is TRBV5-4 and J usage is TRBJ2-7; D possibly corresponds to TRBD2 (5 bases). CDR1 is SGHNT and CDR2 is YYREEE in the germline V gene (reference sequence). V gave up 0 bases and J gave up 0 bases, with 19 bases separating them. This CDR3 is 18 amino acids long. CDR3 in amino acids: CASSLAPPSGSSSYEQYF. The CDR3, as DNA: TGTGCCAGCAGCTTGGCACCTCCTTCGGGGTCGAGCTCCTACGAGCAGTACTTC. Looking up the rest from reference TRBV5-4 and TRBJ2-7 gives the full variable domain: ETGVTQSPTHLIKTRGQQVTLRCSSQSGHNTVSWYQQALGQGPQFIFQYYREEENGRGNFPPRFSGLQFPNYSSELNVNALELDDSALYLCASSLAPPSGSSSYEQYFGPGTRLTVT.

The rearrangement joins TRBV7-8 to TRBJ2-3; a possible D gene is TRBD1 (5 bases). Germline-derived CDR1 and CDR2 are SGHVS and FQNEAQ. Trimming left V 10 bases short and J 3 bases short, with 14 bases between. The CDR3 spans 13 residues. CDR3 DNA: TGTGCCACTGGGGCAGATTCTACAGATACGCAGTATTTT. It yields the protein CATGADSTDTQYF.

This clone was detected only once. V usage is TRBV4-2 and J usage is TRBJ1-2; 8 nucleotides align to TRBD1. V dropped 0 bases and J dropped 8; count of bases not matched to a gene: 11. The CDR3 has 16 residues. Germline lookup yields CDR1 LGHNA and CDR2 YNFKEQ. CDR3 sequence: CASSQDQSLGQGGYTF. As DNA, the CDR3 is TGTGCCAGCAGCCAAGATCAAAGTTTAGGACAGGGAGGCTACACCTTC.

The V call is TRBV18, the J call TRBJ2-5, with 9 nucleotides matching TRBD2. V shed 6 bases, J shed 5 bases, and the junction held 13 bases outside the gene matches. CDR1 and CDR2 (germline): KGHSH, LQKENI. This CDR3 has 16 amino acids. The CDR3 region is CASSTTSSGGAETQYF. CDR3 nucleotides: TGTGCCAGCTCCACAACGAGTAGCGGGGGCGCGGAGACCCAGTACTTC.

This chain joins TRBV7-2 and TRBJ2-2; the match to TRBD2 covers 12 bases. The CDR3 extends over 16 amino acids. The J segment lost 1 base and the V segment lost 7 bases, leaving 4 bases of the junction unmatched. Looked up from germline, CDR1 is SGHTA and CDR2 is FQGNSA. In DNA form, the CDR3 reads TGTGCCAGCATGGGGGGACTAGCGGGGAACACCGGGGAGCTGTTTTTT. This codes for CASMGGLAGNTGELFF.